These 12 T cell receptor beta chains were sequenced from one sample in a study of radiotherapy plus CTLA-4 blockade in lung cancer. Profiling relied on immunoSEQ multiplex PCR, and the TCRdb table lists in-frame clones only, not all of them. In the table there are roughly 93,000 clones, approximately 78% of which are singletons. The sequencing here drew on peripheral blood, taken from a patient treated with radiotherapy plus ipilimumab. These receptors all come from a human donor with non-small cell lung cancer who had a partial response to radiotherapy plus ipilimumab.

The J gene is TRBJ2-5, the V gene TRBV2, with a possible D match to TRBD2 (5 bases). The CDR3 covers 13 residues. CDR1 and CDR2 from the germline V gene are SNHLY and FYNNEI. The V end was cut by 6 bases, the J end by 4 bases, with 12 bases between. The chain's CDR3 is CASSSRVLETQYF. The CDR3 DNA sequence: TGTGCCAGCAGCTCGCGGGTTTTAGAGACCCAGTACTTC.

The CDR3 protein is CAWKLGTEAYEQYF. In nucleotides, the CDR3 is TGTGCCTGGAAGCTGGGGACAGAGGCCTACGAGCAGTACTTC. This chain uses TRBV30 with TRBJ2-7; 7 bases align to TRBD1. J lost 2 bases, V lost 4 bases, and 8 bases had no gene match. The CDR3 length is 14 residues. The germline V gene encodes CDR1 GTSNPN and CDR2 SVGIG (reference sequence).

V is TRBV28 and J is TRBJ1-5, with TRBD1 as a possible D gene (6 bases). Per germline, CDR1 MDHEN and CDR2 SYDVKM. The V end was cut by 8 bases, the J end by 3 bases, with 11 bases between. The CDR3 runs 13 residues. For the CDR3, the DNA is TGTGCCAGCCGAGGACAGTTCAATCAGCCCCAGCATTTT. It codes for CASRGQFNQPQHF. Supplemented by reference TRBV28 and TRBJ1-5, the full variable domain reads DVKVTQSSRYLVKRTGEKVFLECVQDMDHENMFWYRQDPGLGLRLIYFSYDVKMKEKGDIPEGYSVSREKKERFSLILESASTNQTSMYLCASRGQFNQPQHFGDGTRLSIL.

V and J are TRBV28 and TRBJ2-5, with D tentatively TRBD2 (6 bases). The end of the DNA fits TRBJ2-7 better, so the J call may be wrong. The CDR3 length is 14 residues. From germline, CDR1 is MDHEN and CDR2 SYDVKM. CDR3 residues: CASSLSSGVHEQYF. Written as DNA, the CDR3 is TGTGCCAGCAGTTTATCCTCGGGAGTGCACGAGCAGTACTTC.

V and J are TRBV19 and TRBJ2-1, with 8 nucleotides matching TRBD2. Per germline, CDR1 LNHDA and CDR2 SQIVND (reference sequence). The CDR3 has 16 amino acids. V trimming: 6 bases; J trimming: 1 base; junction bases outside the gene matches: 8. CDR3 bases: TGTGCCAGTAGGGGCGCGGGGGGTAATTCCTACAATGAGCAGTTCTTC. Translating it yields CASRGAGGNSYNEQFF.

CDR3 DNA: TGTGCCAGCAGTCCCGGGGGTGAGAACACTGAAGCTTTCTTT. As protein: CASSPGGENTEAFF. This chain joins TRBV27 and TRBJ1-1; tentative D call: TRBD1 (5 bases). CDR1 MNHEY and CDR2 SMNVEV come from the germline V gene (reference sequence). The CDR3 covers 14 residues. V was cut by 5 bases and J by 1 base, with 11 bases left in between.

With respect to this clone: Other DNA sequences within the sample encode an identical CDR3. The J gene is TRBJ1-4, the V gene TRBV2; a weak D match, TRBD1 (5 bases). The CDR3 extends over 14 amino acids. CDR1 SNHLY and CDR2 FYNNEI come from the germline V gene. V was trimmed by 3 bases and J by 2 bases, leaving 7 bases between them. The CDR3 nucleotides read TGTGCCAGCAGTGATGGGACTACTAATGAAAAACTGTTTTTT. It is translated as CASSDGTTNEKLFF.

The chain uses TRBV13 and TRBJ1-1; 9 bases line up with TRBD1. CDR1 and CDR2 (germline): PRHDT, FYEKMQ (reference sequence). Trimming at V came to 4 bases and at J to 5 bases, leaving 8 bases not matched to a gene. There are 15 residues in the CDR3. CDR3 residues: CASSSADRGKTEAFF. The CDR3 DNA sequence: TGTGCCAGCAGCTCGGCTGACAGGGGGAAGACTGAAGCTTTCTTT.

This clone was counted between two and nine times. The V call is TRBV7-2, the J call TRBJ1-2; the D is unclear. Per the germline V gene, CDR1 is SGHTA and CDR2 is FQGNSA. There are 13 residues in the CDR3. V lost 1 base and J 2 bases, leaving 5 bases between the germline ends. CDR3 sequence: CASSLGRNYGYTF. The CDR3 nucleotides are TGTGCCAGCAGCTTAGGCAGGAACTATGGCTACACCTTC. Variable domain in full (rest from reference TRBV7-2 and TRBJ1-2): GAGVSQSPSNKVTEKGKDVELRCDPISGHTALYWYRQSLGQGLEFLIYFQGNSAPDKSGLPSDRFSAERTGGSVSTLTIQRTQQEDSAVYLCASSLGRNYGYTFGSGTRLTVV.

The V and J genes are TRBV5-1 and TRBJ2-5, with D perhaps TRBD2 (6 bases). The CDR3 totals 13 residues. Germline V gene sequence: CDR1 SGHRS, CDR2 YFSETQ. The V end lost 3 bases, the J end lost 4 bases, and 10 bases lay between the germline ends. CDR3 sequence: CASSWAGGETQYF. DNA for the CDR3: TGCGCCAGCAGCTGGGCCGGGGGAGAGACCCAGTACTTC.

Regarding this clone: Lacking the conserved final phenylalanine or tryptophan, this CDR3 likely reflects a read error. No DNA is shown, since the ends of the CDR3 on it are uncertain; the CDR3 is the one TCRdb lists. The V and J genes are TRBV7-3 and TRBJ1-4; the D call TRBD1 from the table was never checked on the DNA. The CDR3 totals 10 residues, both ends included. The germline V gene encodes CDR1 SGHTA and CDR2 FQGTGA. CDR3 sequence: CASSAQQGVE.

V and J are TRBV2 and TRBJ2-2; 8 nucleotides line up with TRBD2. The CDR3 spans 15 residues. V was clipped by 6 bases and J by 1 base; unmatched bases: 4. Germline V gene data show CDR1 as SNHLY and CDR2 as FYNNEI. CDR3 sequence (DNA): TGTGCCAGCAGCTGGGCGGGAGGGAACACCGGGGAGCTGTTTTTT. Translating gives CASSWAGGNTGELFF.